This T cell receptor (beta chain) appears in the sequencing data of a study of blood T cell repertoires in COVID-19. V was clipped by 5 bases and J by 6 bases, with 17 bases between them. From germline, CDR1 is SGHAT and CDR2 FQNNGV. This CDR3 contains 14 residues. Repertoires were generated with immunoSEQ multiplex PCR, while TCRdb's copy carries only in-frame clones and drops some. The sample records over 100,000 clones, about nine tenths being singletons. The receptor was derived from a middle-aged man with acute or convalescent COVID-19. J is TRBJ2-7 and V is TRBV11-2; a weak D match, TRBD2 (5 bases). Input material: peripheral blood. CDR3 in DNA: TGTGCCAGCAGCCCTGGTCGGGGAAGAGGCGAGCAGTACTTC. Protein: CASSPGRGRGEQYF.